This record covers a single TCR beta chain. This clonotype was detected a few times. It lacks a known antigen. Per-base quality was not reported, and no clone a single base away is much larger than it. CDR1 MDHEN and CDR2 SYDVKM are derived from the germline V gene. The CDR3 runs 14 residues from the cysteine to the phenylalanine. The read is trimmed to its CDR3 DNA, 42 bases read in frame from base 1. V is shortened by 0 bases, J by 1 base, and the region joining them spans 6 bases. The record originates from a study of CD8 T cells in Susac syndrome (dated by TCRdb to the late 2010s). Context from the whole study: Among the sequenced Susac syndrome patients, 5 or 6 had clinically active disease and roughly 8 were in clinical remission. At the time of blood withdrawal, Susac syndrome patients were either therapy-naive, taking corticosteroids (with some also receiving IVIg), or on IVIg alone. The study used repertoire sequencing to test whether antigen drove CD8+ T cell activation and differentiation in Susac syndrome. Results the study describes overall, beyond this receptor: The number of individuals in the TCR sequencing and HLA analysis was acknowledged as relatively small. In patients with Susac syndrome, the CD4+ T cell repertoire showed no detectable clonal expansion.

RNA was extracted with the RNeasy kit and roughly 0.5 to 1 ug was reverse transcribed using random hexamers. The immunoSEQ multiplex PCR assay, covering 54 Vbeta and 13 Jbeta segments, was used to amplify TCR beta CDR3 regions. PCR amplification bias was corrected using a synthetic template baseline for primer optimization and computational correction. The paper's processing steps were these. Only productive sequences were kept, with reads annotated to V, D and J genes according to IMGT and analyzed in immunoSEQ Analyzer. Clonality was calculated as one minus the Shannon entropy normalized by log2 of the number of productive unique sequences. For each patient and control, public and private clones were evaluated within the 100 most prevalent clones. Clones were defined as Susac-specific if absent from the healthy and MS cohorts, from over a thousand published viral clones and from other ImmuneACCESS disease sequences. The public reads were run again by TCRdb, first through fastp at Q25 and then through MiXCR, and only productive beta chains were kept. Duplicate CDR3 protein sequences are folded into a single record with the most common DNA and genes. These V and J calls rely on TCRdb rather than the paper's analysis. In this sample the table shows around 140,000 distinct CDR3 sequences, roughly 94% of which occur a single time. 0.14% of the sample is in the top ten clones.

Peripheral blood CD8+ and CD4+ T cells from healthy donors, Susac syndrome patients and multiple sclerosis patients were profiled using high-throughput TCR beta sequencing. Susac syndrome patients met recently defined diagnostic criteria for definite or probable disease. Bulk CD8+ and CD4+ T cells were purified by magnetic negative isolation, whereas CD8+ TEMRA cells were enriched by FACS. Blood was collected in EDTA tubes and processed within 24 hours, with PBMCs isolated through density gradient centrifugation. PBMCs destined for TCR sequencing were cryopreserved in liquid nitrogen and later thawed in a 37 °C water bath. A purity of at least 90% was achieved for sorted or isolated CD4+, CD8+ and CD8+ TEMRA cells.

This TCR was recovered from a human donor with Susac syndrome. The sequencing input was CD4+ T cells from PBMCs. The chain links TRBV28 with TRBJ1-2; 6 matching bases give a weak D call of TRBD1. The CDR3 reads as follows: CASSLWDSNYGYTF. The DNA sequence reads TGTGCCAGCAGTTTATGGGACAGTAACTATGGCTACACCTTC.